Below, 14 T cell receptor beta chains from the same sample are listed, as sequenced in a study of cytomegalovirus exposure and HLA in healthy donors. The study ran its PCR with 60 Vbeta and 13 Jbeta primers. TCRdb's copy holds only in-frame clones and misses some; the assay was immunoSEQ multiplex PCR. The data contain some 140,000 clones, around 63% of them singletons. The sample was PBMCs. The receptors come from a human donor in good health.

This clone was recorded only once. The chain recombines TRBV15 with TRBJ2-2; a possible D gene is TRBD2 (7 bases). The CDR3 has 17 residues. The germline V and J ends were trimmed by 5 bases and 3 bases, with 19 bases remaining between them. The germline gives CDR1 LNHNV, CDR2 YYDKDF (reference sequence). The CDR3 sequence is CATSGGRSGTDTGELFF. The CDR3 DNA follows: TGTGCCACCAGCGGGGGGCGGAGCGGGACGGACACCGGGGAGCTGTTTTTT.

The CDR3 DNA follows: TGCGCCAGCAGCTCGACTAGCGGAGACACTCACGAGCAGTACTTC. It encodes CASSSTSGDTHEQYF. The J gene is TRBJ2-7, the V gene TRBV5-1; 9 nucleotides agree with TRBD2. V dropped 3 bases and J dropped 5; count of bases not matched to a gene: 9. Germline V CDR1 and CDR2: SGHRS, YFSETQ. This CDR3 region has 15 residues.

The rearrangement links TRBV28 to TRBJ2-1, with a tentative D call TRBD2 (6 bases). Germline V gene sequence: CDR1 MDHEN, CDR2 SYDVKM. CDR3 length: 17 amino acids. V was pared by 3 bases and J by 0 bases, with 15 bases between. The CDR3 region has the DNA TGTGCCAGCAGTTTCCTAGCGACTAGAAGCTCCTACAATGAGCAGTTCTTC. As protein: CASSFLATRSSYNEQFF.

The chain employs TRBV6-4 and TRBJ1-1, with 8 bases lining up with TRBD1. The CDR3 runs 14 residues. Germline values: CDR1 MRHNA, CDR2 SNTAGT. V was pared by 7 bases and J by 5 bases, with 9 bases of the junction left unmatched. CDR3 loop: CASKPTGESTEAFF. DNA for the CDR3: TGTGCCAGCAAACCGACAGGGGAGAGTACTGAAGCTTTCTTT.

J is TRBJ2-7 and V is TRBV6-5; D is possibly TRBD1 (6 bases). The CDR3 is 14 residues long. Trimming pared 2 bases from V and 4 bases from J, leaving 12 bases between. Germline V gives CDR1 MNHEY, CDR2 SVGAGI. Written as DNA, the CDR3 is TGTGCCAGCAGTTACAGGGGGTCCGATTACGAGCAGTACTTC. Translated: CASSYRGSDYEQYF.

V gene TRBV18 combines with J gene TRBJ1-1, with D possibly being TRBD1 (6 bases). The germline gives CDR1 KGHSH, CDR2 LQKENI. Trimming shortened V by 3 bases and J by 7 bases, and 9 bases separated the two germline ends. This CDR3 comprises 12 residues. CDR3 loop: CASSPGQFEAFF. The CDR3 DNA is TGTGCCAGCTCACCCGGACAGTTTGAAGCTTTCTTT. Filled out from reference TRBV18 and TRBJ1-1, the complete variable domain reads NAGVMQNPRHLVRRRGQEARLRCSPMKGHSHVYWYRQLPEEGLKFMVYLQKENIIDESGMPKERFSAEFPKEGPSILRIQQVVRGDSAAYFCASSPGQFEAFFGQGTRLTVV.

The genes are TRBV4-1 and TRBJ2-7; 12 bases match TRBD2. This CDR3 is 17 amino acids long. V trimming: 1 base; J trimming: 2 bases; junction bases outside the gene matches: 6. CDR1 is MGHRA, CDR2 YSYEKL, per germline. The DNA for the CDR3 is TGCGCCAGCAGCCAAGGATGGACTAGCGGGGCCACCTACGAGCAGTACTTC. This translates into CASSQGWTSGATYEQYF.

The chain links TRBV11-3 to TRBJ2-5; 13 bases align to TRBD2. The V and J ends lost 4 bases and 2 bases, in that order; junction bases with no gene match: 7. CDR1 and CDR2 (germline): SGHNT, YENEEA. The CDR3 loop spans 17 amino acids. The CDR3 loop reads CASSSGLAGEGQETQYF. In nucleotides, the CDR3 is TGTGCCAGCAGCTCCGGACTAGCGGGAGAAGGGCAAGAGACCCAGTACTTC.

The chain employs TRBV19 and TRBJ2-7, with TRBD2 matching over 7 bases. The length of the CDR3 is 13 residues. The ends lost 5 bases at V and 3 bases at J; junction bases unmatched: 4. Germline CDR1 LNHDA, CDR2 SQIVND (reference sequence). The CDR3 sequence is CASSPGRLYEQYF. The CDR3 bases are TGTGCCAGTAGTCCCGGGAGGCTCTACGAGCAGTACTTC.

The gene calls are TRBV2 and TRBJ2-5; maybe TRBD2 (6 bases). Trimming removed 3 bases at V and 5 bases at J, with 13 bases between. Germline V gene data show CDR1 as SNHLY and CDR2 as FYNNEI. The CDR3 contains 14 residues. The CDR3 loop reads CASSDGGIKETQYF. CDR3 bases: TGTGCCAGCAGTGACGGCGGGATAAAGGAGACCCAGTACTTC.

In nucleotides, the CDR3 is TGCGCCAGCAGTGATGTCTCAGGGGGCATAGATACGCAGTATTTT. It specifies CASSDVSGGIDTQYF. J is TRBJ2-3 and V is TRBV10-1; 8 nucleotides line up with TRBD1. This CDR3 spans 15 amino acids. Germline loops: CDR1 WNHNN, CDR2 SYGVQD (reference sequence). Germline trimming cut 3 bases from V and 5 bases from J; bases unmatched to any gene: 7.

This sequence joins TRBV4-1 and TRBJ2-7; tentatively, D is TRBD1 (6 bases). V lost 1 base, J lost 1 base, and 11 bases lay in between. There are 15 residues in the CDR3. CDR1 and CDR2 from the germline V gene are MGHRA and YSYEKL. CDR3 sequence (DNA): TGCGCCAGCAGCCAAGTTGACAGGTCATCCTACGAGCAGTACTTC. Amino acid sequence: CASSQVDRSSYEQYF.

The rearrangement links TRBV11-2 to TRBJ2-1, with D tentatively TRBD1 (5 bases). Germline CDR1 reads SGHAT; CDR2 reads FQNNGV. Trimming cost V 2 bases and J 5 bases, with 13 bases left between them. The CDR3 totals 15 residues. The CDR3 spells CASSLKGDWDNEQFF. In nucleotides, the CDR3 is TGTGCCAGCAGCTTAAAAGGGGATTGGGACAATGAGCAGTTCTTC.

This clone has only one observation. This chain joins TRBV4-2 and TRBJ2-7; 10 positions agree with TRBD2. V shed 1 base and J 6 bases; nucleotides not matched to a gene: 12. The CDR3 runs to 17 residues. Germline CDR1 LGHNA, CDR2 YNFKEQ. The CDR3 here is CASSQGPRLAGEGEQYF. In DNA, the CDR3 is TGTGCCAGCAGCCAAGGCCCCCGACTAGCGGGTGAAGGCGAGCAGTACTTC.